This T cell receptor beta chain was profiled in a study of identical twins. This clonotype has more than one count but fewer than ten. Its target is not known. CDR3 length: 18 residues. In germline, CDR1 is SGHRS, CDR2 YFSETQ. The trim removed 0 bases at V and 6 bases at J, leaving 7 bases unmatched. TCRdb re-derived calls from the 5' RACE reads in MiXCR, one entry per CDR3 protein. This repertoire shows under 1 million distinct CDR3 sequences, over 9% found once; its top ten account for roughly 1.6%. General study results and limits: The study drew conclusions from cross-sectional statistical analysis, not from following the same donors. Model-predicted out-of-frame TCR alpha sharing fell below observed values in monozygotic twins.

The sample was also linked to a second study, of yellow fever vaccine responses in identical twins. From that second work: Vaccine-induced T cell responses in twins were reportedly observed to appear partly convergent, partly personalized.

The sample comprised PBMCs. The chain couples TRBV5-1 to TRBJ2-3; 16 positions match TRBD2. The receptor was isolated from a woman aged 18-35 years in good health. Here the CDR3 reads CASSLESGLAGGQDTQYF. The CDR3 DNA sequence: TGCGCCAGCAGCTTGGAATCGGGACTAGCGGGGGGGCAGGATACGCAGTATTTT.